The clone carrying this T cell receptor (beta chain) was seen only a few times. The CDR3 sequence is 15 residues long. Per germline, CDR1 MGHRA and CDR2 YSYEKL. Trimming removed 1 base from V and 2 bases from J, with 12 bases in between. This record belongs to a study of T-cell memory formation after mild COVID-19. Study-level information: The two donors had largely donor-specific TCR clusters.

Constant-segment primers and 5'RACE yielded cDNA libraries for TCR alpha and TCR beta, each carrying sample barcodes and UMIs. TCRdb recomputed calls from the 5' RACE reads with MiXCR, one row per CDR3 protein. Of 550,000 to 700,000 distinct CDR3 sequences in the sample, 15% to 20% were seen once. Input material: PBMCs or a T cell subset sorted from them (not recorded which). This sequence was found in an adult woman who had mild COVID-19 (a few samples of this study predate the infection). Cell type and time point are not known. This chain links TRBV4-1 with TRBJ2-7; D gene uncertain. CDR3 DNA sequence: TGCGCCAGCAGCCAAGTGACGTCCGATGCCTACGAGCAGTACTTC. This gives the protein CASSQVTSDAYEQYF.